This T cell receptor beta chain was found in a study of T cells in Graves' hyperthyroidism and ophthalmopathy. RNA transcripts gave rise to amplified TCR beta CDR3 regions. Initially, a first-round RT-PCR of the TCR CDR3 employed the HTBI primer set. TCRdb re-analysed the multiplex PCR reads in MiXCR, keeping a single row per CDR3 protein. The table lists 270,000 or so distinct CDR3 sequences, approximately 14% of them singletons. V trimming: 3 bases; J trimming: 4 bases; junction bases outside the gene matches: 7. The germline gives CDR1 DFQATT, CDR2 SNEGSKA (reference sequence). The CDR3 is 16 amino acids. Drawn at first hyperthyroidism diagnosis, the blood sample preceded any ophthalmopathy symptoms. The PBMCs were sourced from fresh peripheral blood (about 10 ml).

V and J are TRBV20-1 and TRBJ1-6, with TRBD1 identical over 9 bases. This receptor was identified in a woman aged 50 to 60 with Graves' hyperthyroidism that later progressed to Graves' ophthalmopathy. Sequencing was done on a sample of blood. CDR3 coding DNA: TGCAGTGCTAGCCCGGACAGGGGAATATATAATTCACCCCTCCACTTT. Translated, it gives CSASPDRGIYNSPLHF.